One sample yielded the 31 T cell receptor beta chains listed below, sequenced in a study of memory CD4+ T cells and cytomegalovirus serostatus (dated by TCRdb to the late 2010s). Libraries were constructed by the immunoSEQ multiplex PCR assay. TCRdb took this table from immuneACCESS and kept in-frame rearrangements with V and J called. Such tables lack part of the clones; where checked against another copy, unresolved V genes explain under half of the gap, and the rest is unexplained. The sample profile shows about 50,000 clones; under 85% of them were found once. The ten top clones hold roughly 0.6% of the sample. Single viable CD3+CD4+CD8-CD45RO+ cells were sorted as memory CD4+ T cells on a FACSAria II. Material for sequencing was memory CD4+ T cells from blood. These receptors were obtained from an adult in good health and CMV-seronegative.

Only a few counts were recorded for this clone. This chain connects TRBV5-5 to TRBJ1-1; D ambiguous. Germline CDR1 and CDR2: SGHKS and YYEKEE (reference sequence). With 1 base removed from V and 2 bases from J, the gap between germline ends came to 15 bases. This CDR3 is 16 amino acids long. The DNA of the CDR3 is TGTGCCAGCAGCTTGCCCGATATTTTCCTTAACACTGAAGCTTTCTTT. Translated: CASSLPDIFLNTEAFF.

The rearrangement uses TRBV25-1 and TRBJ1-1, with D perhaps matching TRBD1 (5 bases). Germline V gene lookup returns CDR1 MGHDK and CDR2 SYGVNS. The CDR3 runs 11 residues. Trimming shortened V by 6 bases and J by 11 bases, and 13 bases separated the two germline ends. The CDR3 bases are TGTGCCAGCAGGTCTACAGGAGGGGCTTTCTTT. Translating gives CASRSTGGAFF.

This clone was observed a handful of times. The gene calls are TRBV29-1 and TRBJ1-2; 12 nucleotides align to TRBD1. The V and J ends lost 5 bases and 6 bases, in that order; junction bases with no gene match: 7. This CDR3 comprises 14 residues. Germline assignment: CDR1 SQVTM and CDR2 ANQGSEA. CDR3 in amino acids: CSVFPGQGADGYTF. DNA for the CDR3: TGCAGCGTTTTCCCGGGACAGGGGGCCGATGGCTACACCTTC.

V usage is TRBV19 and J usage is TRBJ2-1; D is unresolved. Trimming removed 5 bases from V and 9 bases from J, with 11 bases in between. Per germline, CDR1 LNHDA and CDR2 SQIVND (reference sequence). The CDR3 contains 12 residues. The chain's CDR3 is CASSQEWGEQFF. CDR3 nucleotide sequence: TGTGCCAGTAGTCAAGAGTGGGGTGAGCAGTTCTTC.

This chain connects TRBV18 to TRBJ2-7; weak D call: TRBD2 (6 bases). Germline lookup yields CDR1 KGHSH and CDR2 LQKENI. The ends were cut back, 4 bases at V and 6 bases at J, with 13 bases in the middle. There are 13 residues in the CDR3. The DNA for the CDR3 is TGTGCCAGCTCACAATCTACTAGCACCGAGCAGTACTTC. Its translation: CASSQSTSTEQYF.

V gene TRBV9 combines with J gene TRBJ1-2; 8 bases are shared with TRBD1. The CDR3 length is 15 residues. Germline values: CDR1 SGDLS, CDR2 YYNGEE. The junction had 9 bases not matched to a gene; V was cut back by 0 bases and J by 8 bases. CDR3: CASSVGGQETRGYTF. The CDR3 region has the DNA TGTGCCAGCAGCGTAGGGGGACAGGAGACGCGGGGCTACACCTTC. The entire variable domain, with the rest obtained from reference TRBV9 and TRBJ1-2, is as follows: DSGVTQTPKHLITATGQRVTLRCSPRSGDLSVYWYQQSLDQGLQFLIQYYNGEERAKGNILERFSAQQFPDLHSELNLSSLELGDSALYFCASSVGGQETRGYTFGSGTRLTVV.

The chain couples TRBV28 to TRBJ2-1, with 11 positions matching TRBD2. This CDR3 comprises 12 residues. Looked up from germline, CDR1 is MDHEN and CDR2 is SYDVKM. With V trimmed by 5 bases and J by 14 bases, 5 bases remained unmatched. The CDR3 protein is CASSILSGGEFF. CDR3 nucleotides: TGTGCCAGCAGTATACTTAGCGGGGGGGAGTTCTTC.

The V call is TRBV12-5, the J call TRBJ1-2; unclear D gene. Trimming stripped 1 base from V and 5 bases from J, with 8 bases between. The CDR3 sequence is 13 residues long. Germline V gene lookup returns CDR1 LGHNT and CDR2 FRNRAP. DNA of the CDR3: TGTGCTAGTGGTTTGGCCCGGGGATATGGCTACACCTTC. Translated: CASGLARGYGYTF.

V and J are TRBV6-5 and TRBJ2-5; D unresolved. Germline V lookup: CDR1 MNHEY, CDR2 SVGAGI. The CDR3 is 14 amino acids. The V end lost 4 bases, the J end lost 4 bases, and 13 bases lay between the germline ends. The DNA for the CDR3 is TGTGCCAGCAGTTCCCCACACGAAGGAGAGACCCAGTACTTC. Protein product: CASSSPHEGETQYF.

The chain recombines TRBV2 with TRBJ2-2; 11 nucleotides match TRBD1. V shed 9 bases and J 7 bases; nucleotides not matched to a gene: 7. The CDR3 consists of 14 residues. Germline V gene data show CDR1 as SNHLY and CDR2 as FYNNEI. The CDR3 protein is CARGTGGPGGELFF. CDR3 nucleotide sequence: TGTGCCAGGGGGACAGGGGGGCCCGGCGGGGAGCTGTTTTTT.

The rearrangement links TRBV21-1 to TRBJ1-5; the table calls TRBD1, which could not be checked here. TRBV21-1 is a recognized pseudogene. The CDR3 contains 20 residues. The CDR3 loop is CASSNYFRGQATRSNQPQHF. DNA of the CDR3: TGTGCCAGCAGCAATTACTTTAGGGGACAGGCGACCAGGAGCAATCAGCCCCAGCATTTT.

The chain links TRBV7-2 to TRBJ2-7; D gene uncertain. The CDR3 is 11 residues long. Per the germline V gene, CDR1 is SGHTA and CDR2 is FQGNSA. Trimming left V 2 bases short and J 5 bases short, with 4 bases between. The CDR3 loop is CASSLTHEQYF. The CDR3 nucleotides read TGTGCCAGCAGCTTAACCCACGAGCAGTACTTC.

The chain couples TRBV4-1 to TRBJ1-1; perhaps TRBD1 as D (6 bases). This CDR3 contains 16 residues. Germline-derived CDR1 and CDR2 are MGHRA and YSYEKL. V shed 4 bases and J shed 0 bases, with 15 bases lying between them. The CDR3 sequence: CASSLLRQEMNTEAFF. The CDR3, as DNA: TGCGCCAGCAGCCTCCTTCGACAGGAGATGAACACTGAAGCTTTCTTT.

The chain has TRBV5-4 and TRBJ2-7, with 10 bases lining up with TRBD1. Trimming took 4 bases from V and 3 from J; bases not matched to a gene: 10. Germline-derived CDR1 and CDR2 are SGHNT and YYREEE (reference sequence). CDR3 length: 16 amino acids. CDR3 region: CASSPNGGTGVYEQYF. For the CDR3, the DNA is TGTGCCAGCAGCCCGAATGGGGGGACAGGGGTCTACGAGCAGTACTTC.

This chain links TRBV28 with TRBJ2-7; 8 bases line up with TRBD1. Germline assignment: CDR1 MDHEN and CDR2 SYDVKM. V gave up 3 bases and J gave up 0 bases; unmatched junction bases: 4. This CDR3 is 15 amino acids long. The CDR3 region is CASSLTGVNSYEQYF. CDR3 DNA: TGTGCCAGCAGTTTGACAGGGGTGAACTCCTACGAGCAGTACTTC.

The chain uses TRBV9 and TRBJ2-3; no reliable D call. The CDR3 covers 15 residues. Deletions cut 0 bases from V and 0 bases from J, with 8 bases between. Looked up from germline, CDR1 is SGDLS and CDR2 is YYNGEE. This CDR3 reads CASSVADQSTDTQYF. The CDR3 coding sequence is TGTGCCAGCAGCGTAGCGGACCAGAGCACAGATACGCAGTATTTT.

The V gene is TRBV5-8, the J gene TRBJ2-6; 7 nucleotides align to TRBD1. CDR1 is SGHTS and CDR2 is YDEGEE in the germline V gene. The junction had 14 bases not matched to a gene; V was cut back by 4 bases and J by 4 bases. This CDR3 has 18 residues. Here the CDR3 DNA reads TGTGCCAGCAGCCCAAGACAGGGTCAATCCTGGGGGGCCAACGTCCTGACTTTC. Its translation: CASSPRQGQSWGANVLTF.

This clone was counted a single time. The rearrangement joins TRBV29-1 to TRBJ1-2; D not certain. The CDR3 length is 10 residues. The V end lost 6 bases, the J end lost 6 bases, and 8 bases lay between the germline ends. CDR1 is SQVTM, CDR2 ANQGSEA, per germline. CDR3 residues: CSVINHGYTF. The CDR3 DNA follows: TGCAGCGTCATCAATCATGGCTACACCTTC.

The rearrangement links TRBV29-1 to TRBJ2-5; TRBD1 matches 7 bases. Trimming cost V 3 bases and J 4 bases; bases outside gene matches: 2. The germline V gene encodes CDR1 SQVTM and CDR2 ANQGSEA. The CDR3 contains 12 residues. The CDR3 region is CSVDAGGETQYF. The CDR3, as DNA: TGCAGCGTTGACGCAGGGGGAGAGACCCAGTACTTC.

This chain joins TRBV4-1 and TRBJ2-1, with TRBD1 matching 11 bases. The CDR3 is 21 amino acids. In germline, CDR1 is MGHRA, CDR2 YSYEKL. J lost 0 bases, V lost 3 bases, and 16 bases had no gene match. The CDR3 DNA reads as TGCGCCAGCAGCCAGTTCCTGATTAGGGACAGGGGGACCCACTCCTACAATGAGCAGTTCTTC. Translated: CASSQFLIRDRGTHSYNEQFF.

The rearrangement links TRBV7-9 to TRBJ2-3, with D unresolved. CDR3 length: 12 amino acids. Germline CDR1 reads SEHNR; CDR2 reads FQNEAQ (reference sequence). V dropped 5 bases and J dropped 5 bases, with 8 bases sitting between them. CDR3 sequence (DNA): TGTGCCAGCAGCCTCTACGGAGATACGCAGTATTTT. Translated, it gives CASSLYGDTQYF.

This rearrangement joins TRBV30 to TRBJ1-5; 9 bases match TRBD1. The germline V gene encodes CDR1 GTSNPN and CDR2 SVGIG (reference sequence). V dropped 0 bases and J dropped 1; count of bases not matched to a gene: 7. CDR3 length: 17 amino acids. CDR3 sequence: CAWSVRTGGLSNQPQHF. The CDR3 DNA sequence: TGTGCCTGGAGTGTACGCACAGGGGGCTTGAGCAATCAGCCCCAGCATTTT.

In DNA form, the CDR3 reads TGTGCCAGCCGACAGGGGTGGAATTCACCCCTCCACTTT. It is translated as CASRQGWNSPLHF. The J gene is TRBJ1-6, the V gene TRBV2; 8 bases match TRBD1. Trimming cost V 8 bases and J 7 bases; bases outside gene matches: 4. CDR1 SNHLY and CDR2 FYNNEI come from the germline V gene. CDR3 length: 13 residues.

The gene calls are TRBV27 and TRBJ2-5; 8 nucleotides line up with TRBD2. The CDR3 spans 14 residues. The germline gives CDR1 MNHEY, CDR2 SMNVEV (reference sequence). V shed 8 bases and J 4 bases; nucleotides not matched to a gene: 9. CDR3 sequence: CASAPVAGGETQYF. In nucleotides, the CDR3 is TGTGCCAGCGCCCCCGTCGCGGGGGGAGAGACCCAGTACTTC.

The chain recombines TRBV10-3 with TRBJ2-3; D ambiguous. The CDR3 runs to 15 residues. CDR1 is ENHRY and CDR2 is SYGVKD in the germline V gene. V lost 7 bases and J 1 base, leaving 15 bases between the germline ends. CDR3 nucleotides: TGTGCCATCACCGACCATCCAGGTGGCACAGATACGCAGTATTTT. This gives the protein CAITDHPGGTDTQYF.

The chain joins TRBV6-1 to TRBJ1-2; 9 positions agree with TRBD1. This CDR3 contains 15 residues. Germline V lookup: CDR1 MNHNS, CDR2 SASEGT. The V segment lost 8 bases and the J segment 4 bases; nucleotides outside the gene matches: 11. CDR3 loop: CASVNTGGLSYGYTF. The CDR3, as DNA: TGTGCCAGCGTTAATACAGGGGGCCTCTCCTATGGCTACACCTTC.

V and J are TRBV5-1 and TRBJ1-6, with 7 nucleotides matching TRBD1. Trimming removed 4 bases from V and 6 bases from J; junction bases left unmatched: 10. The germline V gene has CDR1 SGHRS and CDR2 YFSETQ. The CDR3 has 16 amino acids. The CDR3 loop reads CASSREGGRSNSPLHF. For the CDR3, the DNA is TGCGCCAGCAGCCGCGAAGGGGGCCGAAGTAATTCACCCCTCCACTTT.

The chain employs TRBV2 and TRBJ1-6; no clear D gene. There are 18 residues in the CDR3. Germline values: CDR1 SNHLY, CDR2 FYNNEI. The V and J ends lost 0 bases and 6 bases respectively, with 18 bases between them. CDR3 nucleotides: TGTGCCAGCAGTGAAGCATCACTCTGGGAGAGATTTAATTCACCCCTCCACTTT. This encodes CASSEASLWERFNSPLHF.

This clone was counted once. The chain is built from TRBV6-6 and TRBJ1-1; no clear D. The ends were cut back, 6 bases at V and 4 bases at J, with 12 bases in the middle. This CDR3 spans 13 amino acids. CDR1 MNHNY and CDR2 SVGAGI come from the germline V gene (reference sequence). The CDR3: CASSGVAATEAFF. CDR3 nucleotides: TGTGCCAGCAGCGGGGTGGCGGCCACTGAAGCTTTCTTT.

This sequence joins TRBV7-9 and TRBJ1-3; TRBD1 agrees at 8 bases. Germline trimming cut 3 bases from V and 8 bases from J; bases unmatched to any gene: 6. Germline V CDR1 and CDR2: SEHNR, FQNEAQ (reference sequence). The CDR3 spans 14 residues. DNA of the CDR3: TGTGCCAGCAGCTTCGGGACAGGAGGAGACACCATATATTTT. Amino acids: CASSFGTGGDTIYF.

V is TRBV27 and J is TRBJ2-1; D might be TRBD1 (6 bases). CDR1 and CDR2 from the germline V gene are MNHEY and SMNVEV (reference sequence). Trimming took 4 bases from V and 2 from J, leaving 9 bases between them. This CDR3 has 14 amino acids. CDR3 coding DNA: TGTGCCAGCAGTTCAGGGGCTACCTACAATGAGCAGTTCTTC. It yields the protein CASSSGATYNEQFF.